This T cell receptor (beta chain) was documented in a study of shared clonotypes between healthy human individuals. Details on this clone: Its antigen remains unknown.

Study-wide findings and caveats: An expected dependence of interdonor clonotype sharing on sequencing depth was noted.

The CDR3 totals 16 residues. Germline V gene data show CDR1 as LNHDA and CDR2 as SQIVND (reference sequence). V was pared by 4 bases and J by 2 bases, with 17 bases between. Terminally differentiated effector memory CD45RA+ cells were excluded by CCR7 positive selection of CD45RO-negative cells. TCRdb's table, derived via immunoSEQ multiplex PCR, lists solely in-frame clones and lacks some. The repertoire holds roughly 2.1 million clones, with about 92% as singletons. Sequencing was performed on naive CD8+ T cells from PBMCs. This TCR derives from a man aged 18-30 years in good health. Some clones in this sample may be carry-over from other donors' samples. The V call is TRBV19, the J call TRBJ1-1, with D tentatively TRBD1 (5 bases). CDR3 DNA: TGTGCCAGTAGTAGAGACGAGACTGGGGCAAACACTGAAGCTTTCTTT. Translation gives CASSRDETGANTEAFF.